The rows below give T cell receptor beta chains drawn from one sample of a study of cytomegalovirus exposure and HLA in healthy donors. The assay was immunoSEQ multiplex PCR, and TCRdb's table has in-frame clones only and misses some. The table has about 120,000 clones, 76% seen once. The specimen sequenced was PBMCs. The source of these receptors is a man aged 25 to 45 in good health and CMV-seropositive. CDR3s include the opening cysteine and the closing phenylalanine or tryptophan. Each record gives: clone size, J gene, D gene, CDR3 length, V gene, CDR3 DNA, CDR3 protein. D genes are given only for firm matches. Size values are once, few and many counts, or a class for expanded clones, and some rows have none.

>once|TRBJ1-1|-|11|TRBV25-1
TGTGCCAGCAGAGTCAGTAATGAAGCTTTCTTT
CASRVSNEAFF
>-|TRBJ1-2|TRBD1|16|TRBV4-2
TGTGCCAGCAGCCAAGACCACGGAAGGGGGCTAGATGGCTACACCTTC
CASSQDHGRGLDGYTF
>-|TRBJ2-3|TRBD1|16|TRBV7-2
TGTGCCAGCAGCCCCCGGACAGGAATGGCCACAGATACGCAGTATTTT
CASSPRTGMATDTQYF
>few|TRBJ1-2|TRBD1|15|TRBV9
TGTGCCAGCAGCGGAGACAGGGTTGGAGGTGGTGGCTACACCTTC
CASSGDRVGGGGYTF
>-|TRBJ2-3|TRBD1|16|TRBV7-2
TGTGCCAGCAGCACTCACCGGGACAGGGGGGGATTAACGCAGTATTTT
CASSTHRDRGGLTQYF
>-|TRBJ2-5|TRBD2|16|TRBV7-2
TGTGCCAGCAGCTTCGGACTAGCGGGGTTCCAGGAGACCCAGTACTTC
CASSFGLAGFQETQYF
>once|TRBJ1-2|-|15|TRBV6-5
TGTGCCAGCAGTTACTCGGGGGCAGGTAACTATGGCTACACCTTC
CASSYSGAGNYGYTF
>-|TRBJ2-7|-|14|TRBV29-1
TGCAGCGTTGAAGCGCCGGGGATAAGGCACGAGCAGTACTTC
CSVEAPGIRHEQYF
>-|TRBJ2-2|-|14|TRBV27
TGTGCCAGCAGTCTGGACACAGACACCGGGGAGCTGTTTTTT
CASSLDTDTGELFF
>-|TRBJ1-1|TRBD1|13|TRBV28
TGTGCCAGCAGTTTGGGACAGGGGACTGAAGCTTTCTTT
CASSLGQGTEAFF
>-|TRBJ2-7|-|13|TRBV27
TGTGCCAGCAGTAGACAGGTTTTGAGCGAGCAGTACTTC
CASSRQVLSEQYF
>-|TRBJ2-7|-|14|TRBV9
TGTGCCAGCAGCGTAGGGGGCGGTGCCTACGAGCAGTACTTC
CASSVGGGAYEQYF
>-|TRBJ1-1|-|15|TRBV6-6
TGTGCCAGCAGTTACTCCCCAGGGGCGAACACTGAAGCTTTCTTT
CASSYSPGANTEAFF
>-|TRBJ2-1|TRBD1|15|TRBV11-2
TGTGCCAGCAGCTTAGATGGGGACAGGGGAAATGAGCAGTTCTTC
CASSLDGDRGNEQFF
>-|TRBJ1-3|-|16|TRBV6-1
TGTGCCAGCAGTGAAGACAGGGCGTCCTCTGGAAACACCATATATTTT
CASSEDRASSGNTIYF
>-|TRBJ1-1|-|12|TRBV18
TGTGCCAGCTCCCCGCTAGACACTGAAGCTTTCTTT
CASSPLDTEAFF
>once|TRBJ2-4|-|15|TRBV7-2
TGTGCCAGCAGCTTACTCAGGGCAGGGAAAAACATTCAGTACTTC
CASSLLRAGKNIQYF
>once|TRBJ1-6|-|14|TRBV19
TGTGCCAGTAGTATTGGGCAGGGGCCATCACCCCTCCACTTT
CASSIGQGPSPLHF
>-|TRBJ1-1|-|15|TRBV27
TGTGCCAGCAGTTTCTTCGCAGGGTGGGACACTGAAGCTTTCTTT
CASSFFAGWDTEAFF
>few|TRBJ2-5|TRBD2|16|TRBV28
TGTGCCAGCACCCCCCTCCGGGGACTAGAATCGGAGACCCAGTACTTC
CASTPLRGLESETQYF
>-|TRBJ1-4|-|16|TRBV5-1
TGCGCCAGCAGCTGGGCTGTCGGAGGGTCTAGTGAAAAACTGTTTTTT
CASSWAVGGSSEKLFF
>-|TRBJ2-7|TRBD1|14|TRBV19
TGTGCCAGTAGTTCGGGACAGGGTTTCTACGAGCAGTACTTC
CASSSGQGFYEQYF
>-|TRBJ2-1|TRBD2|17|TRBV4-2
TGTGCCAGCAGCCAAGAGACAAGGACTAGCGTATACAATGAGCAGTTCTTC
CASSQETRTSVYNEQFF
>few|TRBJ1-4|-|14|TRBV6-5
TGTGCCAGCAGAAGGGAGGGAACTAATGAAAAACTGTTTTTT
CASRREGTNEKLFF
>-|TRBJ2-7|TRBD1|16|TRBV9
TGTGCCAGCAGCCCCAGGGGGACAGGGGGGGTCCACGAGCAGTACTTC
CASSPRGTGGVHEQYF
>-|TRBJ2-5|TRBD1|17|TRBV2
TGTGCCAGCAGTGAATGGACAGGGGGCTTCCTAGGAGAGACCCAGTACTTC
CASSEWTGGFLGETQYF
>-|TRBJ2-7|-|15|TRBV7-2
TGTGCCAGCAGCTTATCTGCAGGGGGGTCCTACGAGCAGTACTTC
CASSLSAGGSYEQYF
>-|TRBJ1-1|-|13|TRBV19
TGTGCCAGTAATACGGGGTTGAACACTGAAGCTTTCTTT
CASNTGLNTEAFF
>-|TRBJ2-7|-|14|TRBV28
TGTGCCAGCAGCGACTCCGGGACACCCTACGAGCAGTACTTC
CASSDSGTPYEQYF
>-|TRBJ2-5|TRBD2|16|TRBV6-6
TGTGCCAGCAGTCCCACTAGCGGGGGGCCACAAGAGACCCAGTACTTC
CASSPTSGGPQETQYF
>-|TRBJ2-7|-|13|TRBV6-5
TGTGCCAGCAGTTACTACCACAGGGACGAGCAGTACTTC
CASSYYHRDEQYF
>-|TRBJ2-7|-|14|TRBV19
TGTGCCAGTAGTATAGGCGGCTCGAGCTACGAGCAGTACTTC
CASSIGGSSYEQYF
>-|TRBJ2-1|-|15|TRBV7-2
TGTGCCAGCAGTCCGAGCCAGGGGAACTACAATGAGCAGTTCTTC
CASSPSQGNYNEQFF
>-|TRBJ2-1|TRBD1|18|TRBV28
TGTGCCAGCAGTTTGGAAGAGGGGGACAGGGGCGATCGGGATGAGCAGTTCTTC
CASSLEEGDRGDRDEQFF
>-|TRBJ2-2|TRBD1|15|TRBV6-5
TGTGCCAGCAGTTACAGGGACAGGGGAACCGGGGAGCTGTTTTTT
CASSYRDRGTGELFF
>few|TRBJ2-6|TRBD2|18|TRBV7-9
TGTGCCAGCAGCGTGCGCCCGAGCGGGGGGTCTGGGGCCAACGTCCTGACTTTC
CASSVRPSGGSGANVLTF
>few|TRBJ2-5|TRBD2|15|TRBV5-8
TGTGCCAGCAGCTTCACTAGCGGGGGGCCGGAGACCCAGTACTTC
CASSFTSGGPETQYF
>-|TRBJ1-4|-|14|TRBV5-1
TGCGCCAGCAGCTTGTCCGCAACTAATGAAAAACTGTTTTTT
CASSLSATNEKLFF
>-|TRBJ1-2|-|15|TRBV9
TGTGCCAGCAGCGTAGGATCAGGGTCTGCGGTAGGCTACACCTTC
CASSVGSGSAVGYTF
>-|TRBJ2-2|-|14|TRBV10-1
TGCGCCAGCAGCGGAGGGGCAGAGACCGGGGAGCTGTTTTTT
CASSGGAETGELFF
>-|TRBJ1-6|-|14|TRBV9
TGTGCCAGCAGCGGCGGGGGGGGGAGTTCACCCCTCCACTTT
CASSGGGGSSPLHF
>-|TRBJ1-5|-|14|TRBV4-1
TGCGCCAGCAGCCGGGGGCAGTTAAATCAGCCCCAGCATTTT
CASSRGQLNQPQHF
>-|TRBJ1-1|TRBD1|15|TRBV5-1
TGCGCCAGCAGCTTTTGGACAGGCCCGAACACTGAAGCTTTCTTT
CASSFWTGPNTEAFF
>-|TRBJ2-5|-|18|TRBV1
TGCACCAGCAGCCAAGATCCCACGGTAGCGGGGGCCCAAGAGACCCAGTACTTC
CTSSQDPTVAGAQETQYF
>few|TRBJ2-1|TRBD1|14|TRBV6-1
TGTGCCAGCAGTGAAAAGGGACAGTATAATGAGCAGTTCTTC
CASSEKGQYNEQFF
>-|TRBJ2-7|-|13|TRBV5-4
TGTGCCAGCAGCTTAGGGGGAATTAAAGAGCAGTACTTC
CASSLGGIKEQYF